The present TCR beta chain was sequenced within a study of Tregs in tolerant kidney transplant recipients. Whole-study context: Recipients received nonmyeloablative bone marrow transplants from related graft donors, with transient mixed chimerism.

General study results and limits: Changing PCR primers prevented nucleotide comparison between some patients' samples. This study did not directly address biological reproducibility.

The CDR3 sequence is 16 residues long. CDR1 and CDR2 (germline): LGHNA, YSLEER. V dropped 1 base and J dropped 2; count of bases not matched to a gene: 6. Only in-frame clones appear in the TCRdb table, and some are missing; sequencing was by immunoSEQ multiplex PCR. Of about 110,000 clones in the sample, nearly 90% were seen once. About this clone itself: Antigen specificity is unknown.

CD4+CD25+CD127- Tregs, CD4+CD25- non-Tregs, CD4 and CD8 cells were sorted. The chain recombines TRBV4-3 with TRBJ2-3, with TRBD2 identical over 7 bases. The source of this sequence is a human donor who received a combined kidney and bone marrow transplant. The material sequenced was CD4+ T cells from blood, taken before the transplant. The CDR3 DNA sequence: TGCGCCAGCAGCCAAGCTCACGGGAGGCCCACAGATACGCAGTATTTT. This codes for CASSQAHGRPTDTQYF.